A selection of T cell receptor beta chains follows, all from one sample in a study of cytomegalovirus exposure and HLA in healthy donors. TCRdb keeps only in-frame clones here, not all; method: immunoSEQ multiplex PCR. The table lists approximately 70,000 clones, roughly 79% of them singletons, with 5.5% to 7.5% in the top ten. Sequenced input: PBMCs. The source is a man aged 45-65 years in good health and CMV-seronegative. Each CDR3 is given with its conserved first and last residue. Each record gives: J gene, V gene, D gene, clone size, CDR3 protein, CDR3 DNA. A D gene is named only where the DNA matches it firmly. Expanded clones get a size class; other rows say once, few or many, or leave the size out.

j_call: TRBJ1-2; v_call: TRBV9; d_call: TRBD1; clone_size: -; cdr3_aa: CASSVEDRVGSGYTF; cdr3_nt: TGTGCCAGCAGCGTAGAGGACAGGGTGGGATCCGGCTACACCTTC
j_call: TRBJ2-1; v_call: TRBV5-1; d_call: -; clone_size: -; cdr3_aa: CASREMQGPYNEQFF; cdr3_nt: TGCGCCAGCAGAGAGATGCAGGGGCCCTACAATGAGCAGTTCTTC
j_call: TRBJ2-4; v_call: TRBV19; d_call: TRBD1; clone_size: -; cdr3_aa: CASSLGQGAAKNIQYF; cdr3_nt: TGTGCCAGTAGTCTAGGACAGGGGGCGGCCAAAAACATTCAGTACTTC
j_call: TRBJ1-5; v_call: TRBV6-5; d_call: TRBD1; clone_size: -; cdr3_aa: CASSFTGVGQPQHF; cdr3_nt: TGTGCCAGCAGTTTTACAGGGGTTGGGCAGCCCCAGCATTTT
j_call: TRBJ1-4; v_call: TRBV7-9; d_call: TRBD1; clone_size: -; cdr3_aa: CASSFRQGTNEKLFF; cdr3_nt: TGTGCCAGCAGTTTCAGACAGGGGACTAATGAAAAACTGTTTTTT
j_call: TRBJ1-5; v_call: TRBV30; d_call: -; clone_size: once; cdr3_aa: CAWSPGNFRGLNQPQHF; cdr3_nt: TGTGCCTGGAGTCCGGGGAACTTCAGGGGCCTCAATCAGCCCCAGCATTTT
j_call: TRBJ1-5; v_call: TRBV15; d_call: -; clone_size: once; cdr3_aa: CATSVQYNSNQPQHF; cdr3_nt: TGTGCCACCAGCGTACAGTATAATAGCAATCAGCCCCAGCATTTT
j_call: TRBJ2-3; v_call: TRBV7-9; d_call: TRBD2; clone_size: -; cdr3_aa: CASSSGLHTDTQYF; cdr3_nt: TGTGCCAGCAGCTCGGGACTACACACAGATACGCAGTATTTT
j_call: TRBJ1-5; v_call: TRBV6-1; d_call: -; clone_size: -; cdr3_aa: CASSESVQHF; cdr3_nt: TGTGCCAGCAGTGAATCGGTCCAGCATTTT
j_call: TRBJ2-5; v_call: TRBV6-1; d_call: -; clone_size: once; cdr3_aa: CASSERQETQYF; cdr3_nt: TGTGCCAGCAGTGAACGGCAAGAGACCCAGTACTTC
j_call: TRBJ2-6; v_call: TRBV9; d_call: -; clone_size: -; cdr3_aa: CASSPRGSGANVLTF; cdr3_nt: TGTGCCAGCAGCCCTCGGGGCTCTGGGGCCAACGTCCTGACTTTC
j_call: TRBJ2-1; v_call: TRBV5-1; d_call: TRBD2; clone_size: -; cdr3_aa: CASSLRLAGVRDNEQFF; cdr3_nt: TGCGCCAGCAGCTTGCGGCTAGCGGGAGTACGCGACAATGAGCAGTTCTTC
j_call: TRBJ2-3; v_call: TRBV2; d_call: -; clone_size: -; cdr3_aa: CASRPTGQFTDTQYF; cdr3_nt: TGTGCCAGCAGGCCCACGGGACAATTCACAGATACGCAGTATTTT
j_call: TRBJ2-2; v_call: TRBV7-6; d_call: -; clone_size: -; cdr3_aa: CASSLNTGELFF; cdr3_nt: TGTGCCAGCAGCCTGAACACCGGGGAGCTGTTTTTT
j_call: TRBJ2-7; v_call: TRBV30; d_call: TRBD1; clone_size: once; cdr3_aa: CAWSLRDRVSYEQYF; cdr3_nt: TGTGCCTGGAGTTTACGGGACAGGGTCTCCTACGAGCAGTACTTC
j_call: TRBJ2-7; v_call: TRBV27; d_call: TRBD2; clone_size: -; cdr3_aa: CASSYQAGGGPLSYEQYF; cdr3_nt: TGTGCCAGCAGTTATCAGGCGGGCGGGGGTCCCCTGTCCTACGAGCAGTACTTC
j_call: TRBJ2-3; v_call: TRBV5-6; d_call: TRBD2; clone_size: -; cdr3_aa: CASSSGLAGGVADTQYF; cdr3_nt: TGTGCCAGCAGCTCGGGACTAGCGGGAGGGGTCGCAGATACGCAGTATTTT
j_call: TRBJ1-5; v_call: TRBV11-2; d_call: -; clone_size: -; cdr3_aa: CASSLAGSNQPQHF; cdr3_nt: TGTGCCAGCAGCTTAGCAGGCAGCAATCAGCCCCAGCATTTT
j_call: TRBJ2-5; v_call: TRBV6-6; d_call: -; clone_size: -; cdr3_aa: CASSYSMADQETQYF; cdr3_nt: TGTGCCAGCAGTTACTCGATGGCAGACCAAGAGACCCAGTACTTC
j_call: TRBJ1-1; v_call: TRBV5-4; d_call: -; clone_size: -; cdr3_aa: CASSLAKQGNTEAFF; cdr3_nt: TGTGCCAGCAGCTTGGCGAAGCAGGGGAACACTGAAGCTTTCTTT
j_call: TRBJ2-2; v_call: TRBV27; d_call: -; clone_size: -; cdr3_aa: CASSLPPAGELFF; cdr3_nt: TGTGCCAGCAGTTTACCCCCGGCCGGGGAGCTGTTTTTT
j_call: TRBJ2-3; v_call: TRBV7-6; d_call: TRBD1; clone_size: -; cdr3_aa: CASSKGTALSTDTQYF; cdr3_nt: TGTGCCAGCAGCAAAGGGACAGCCCTTAGCACAGATACGCAGTATTTT
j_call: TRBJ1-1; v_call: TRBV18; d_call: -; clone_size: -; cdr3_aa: CASSLGLENTEAFF; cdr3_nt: TGTGCCAGCTCTCTAGGACTGGAGAACACTGAAGCTTTCTTT
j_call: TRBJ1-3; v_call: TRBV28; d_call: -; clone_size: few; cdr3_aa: CASSAGGGGGNTIYF; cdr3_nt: TGTGCCAGCAGTGCTGGGGGAGGAGGCGGAAACACCATATATTTT
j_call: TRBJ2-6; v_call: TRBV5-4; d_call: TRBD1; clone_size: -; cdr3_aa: CASSLDRGAGANVLTF; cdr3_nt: TGTGCCAGCAGCTTGGACAGGGGGGCTGGGGCCAACGTCCTGACTTTC
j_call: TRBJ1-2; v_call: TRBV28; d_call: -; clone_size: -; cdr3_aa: CASSSRAGGYTF; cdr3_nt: TGTGCCAGCAGTAGTAGGGCGGGCGGCTACACCTTC
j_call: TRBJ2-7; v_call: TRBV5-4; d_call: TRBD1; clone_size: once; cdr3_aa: CASSLGAGTGTYEQYF; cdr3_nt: TGTGCCAGCAGCCTGGGGGCCGGGACAGGGACCTACGAGCAGTACTTC
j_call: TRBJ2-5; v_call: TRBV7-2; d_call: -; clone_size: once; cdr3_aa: CASSLALVSGQETQYF; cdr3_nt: TGTGCCAGCAGCTTAGCGCTAGTCTCGGGACAAGAGACCCAGTACTTC
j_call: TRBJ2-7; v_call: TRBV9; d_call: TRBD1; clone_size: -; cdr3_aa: CASSAYDRGTYEQYF; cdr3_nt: TGTGCCAGCAGCGCTTACGACAGGGGAACCTACGAGCAGTACTTC
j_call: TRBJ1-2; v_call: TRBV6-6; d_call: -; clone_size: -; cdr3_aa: CASTIRQGDYGYTF; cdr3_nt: TGTGCCAGCACCATCCGGCAGGGTGACTATGGCTACACCTTC
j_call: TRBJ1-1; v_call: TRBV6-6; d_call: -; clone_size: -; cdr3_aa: CASSYPLAANTEAFF; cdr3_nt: TGTGCCAGCAGTTACCCCTTGGCCGCGAACACTGAAGCTTTCTTT
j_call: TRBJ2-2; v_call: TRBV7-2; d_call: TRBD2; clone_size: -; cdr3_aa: CASSSPLAGASNTGELFF; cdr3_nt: TGTGCCAGCAGCTCCCCACTAGCGGGGGCCTCGAACACCGGGGAGCTGTTTTTT
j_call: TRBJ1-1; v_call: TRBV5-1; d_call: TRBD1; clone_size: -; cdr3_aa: CASSVDRERAFF; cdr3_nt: TGCGCCAGCAGCGTCGACAGGGAACGCGCTTTCTTT
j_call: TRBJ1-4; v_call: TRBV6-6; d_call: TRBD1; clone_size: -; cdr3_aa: CASLGQGASEKLFF; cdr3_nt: TGTGCCAGCCTTGGACAGGGGGCGAGTGAAAAACTGTTTTTT
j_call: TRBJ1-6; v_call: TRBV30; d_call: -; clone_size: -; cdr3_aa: CAWSSGVTDSPLHF; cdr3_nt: TGTGCCTGGAGCTCCGGGGTAACCGATTCACCCCTCCACTTT
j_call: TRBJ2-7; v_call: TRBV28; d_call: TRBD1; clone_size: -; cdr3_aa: CASSRPGQGTYEQYF; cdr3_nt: TGTGCCAGCAGTCGCCCGGGACAGGGGACCTACGAGCAGTACTTC
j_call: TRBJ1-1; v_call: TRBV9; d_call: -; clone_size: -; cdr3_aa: CASSEYMNTEAFF; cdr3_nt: TGTGCCAGCAGCGAGTACATGAACACTGAAGCTTTCTTT
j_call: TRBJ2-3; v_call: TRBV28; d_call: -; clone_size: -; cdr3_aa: CASSFLSDTQYF; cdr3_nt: TGTGCCAGCAGTTTTCTTTCAGATACGCAGTATTTT
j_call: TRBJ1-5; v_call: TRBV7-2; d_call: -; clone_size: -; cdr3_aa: CASRGGIKQPQHF; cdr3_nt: TGTGCCAGCCGCGGAGGGATCAAGCAGCCCCAGCATTTT